The entry below gives a single T cell receptor (beta chain) sequence along with its context. Its antigen is unidentified. TCR alpha and TCR beta cDNA libraries carrying sample barcodes and UMIs came from 5'RACE with constant-segment primers. One entry per CDR3 protein, called by TCRdb with MiXCR from the 5' RACE reads. The sample has under 700,000 distinct CDR3 sequences, around 21% seen once. V was trimmed by 4 bases and J by 0 bases, leaving 10 bases between them. Germline CDR1 and CDR2: MNHEY and SVGAGI. The CDR3 sequence is 15 residues long. The sample is drawn from a study of T-cell memory formation after mild COVID-19. Study summary: Largely, TCR clusters stayed within a single donor.

Whole-study findings and limits: Researchers found some responding clones in pre-infection memory, a sign that cross-reactive memory joined. Clones contracting day 15 to 85 were balanced CD4/CD8; later expanders leaned CD4+.

The genes are TRBV6-5 and TRBJ2-4, with a weak D call TRBD2 (6 bases). The source is an adult woman who had mild COVID-19 (a few samples of this study predate the infection). Cell type and time point are not known. The sequenced sample was PBMCs or a T cell subset sorted from them (not recorded which). As DNA, the CDR3 is TGTGCCAGCAGTTCAAGGGGACTAGCCAAAAACATTCAGTACTTC. Protein: CASSSRGLAKNIQYF.